This is a list of T cell receptor beta chains from one sample in a study of T cells in localized non-small cell lung cancer. The data were produced by immunoSEQ multiplex PCR, yet TCRdb's version contains in-frame clones alone and is incomplete. Of some 56,000 clones detected, 80% to 90% appear once; the ten largest clones hold approximately 5%. This specimen consisted of peripheral blood, obtained before any cancer treatment. The receptors here all came from a woman aged 35-70 years with stage I lung adenocarcinoma. Both conserved end residues are part of each CDR3. The order of the fields is V gene, D gene, clone size, J gene, CDR3 protein, CDR3 DNA. The D gene is left open where the match is weak. Clone sizes are given selectively: once, few, many, or a class where the clone is expanded.

TRBV6-4	-	few	TRBJ2-1	CASSDSSGSYNEQFF	TGTGCCAGCAGTGACTCGAGCGGGTCCTACAATGAGCAGTTCTTC
TRBV5-5	-	-	TRBJ2-3	CASSLGTGTDTQYF	TGTGCCAGCAGCTTGGGGACAGGCACAGATACGCAGTATTTT
TRBV27	-	once	TRBJ1-6	CASSPPGRTNSPLHF	TGTGCCAGCAGTCCCCCGGGACGGACGAATTCACCCCTCCACTTT
TRBV28	-	-	TRBJ2-1	CASSANYNEQFF	TGTGCCAGCAGTGCGAATTACAATGAGCAGTTCTTC
TRBV7-2	-	-	TRBJ1-2	CASSLPRRGPAYTF	TGTGCCAGCAGCCTCCCCCGCAGGGGCCCCGCCTACACCTTC
TRBV6-1	-	-	TRBJ1-2	CASRVDWRYTF	TGTGCCAGCAGGGTAGATTGGAGGTACACCTTC
TRBV5-4	-	-	TRBJ2-3	CASSSTADTQYF	TGTGCCAGCAGCTCGACCGCAGATACGCAGTATTTT
TRBV10-3	TRBD1	-	TRBJ1-5	CASQGVWENQPQHF	TGTGCCAGTCAGGGGGTTTGGGAAAATCAGCCCCAGCATTTT
TRBV4-3	TRBD1	-	TRBJ2-7	CASSQGDRPTYEQYF	TGCGCCAGCAGCCAAGGGGACAGGCCAACCTACGAGCAGTACTTC
TRBV9	-	-	TRBJ1-3	CASSVSPDSGNTIYF	TGTGCCAGCAGCGTATCCCCTGACTCTGGAAACACCATATATTTT
TRBV27	TRBD1	-	TRBJ1-4	CASSSLGQGGEKLFF	TGTGCCAGCAGTTCCCTGGGACAGGGAGGTGAAAAACTGTTTTTT
TRBV19	TRBD1	-	TRBJ2-5	CASSMRQGWVETQYF	TGTGCCAGTAGTATGCGACAGGGCTGGGTGGAGACCCAGTACTTC
TRBV5-1	TRBD1	-	TRBJ2-1	CASSYSRQGKDEQFF	TGCGCCAGCAGTTATAGTAGACAGGGGAAGGATGAGCAGTTCTTC
TRBV25-1	TRBD1	-	TRBJ2-3	CASGSGTDLTDTQYF	TGTGCCAGCGGCTCCGGGACAGACCTCACAGATACGCAGTATTTT
TRBV19	-	-	TRBJ2-5	CASSRSVTAGQETQYF	TGTGCCAGTAGTCGATCAGTGACAGCCGGACAAGAGACCCAGTACTTC
TRBV7-9	-	-	TRBJ2-1	CASSSTEGRLAYHNEQFF	TGTGCCAGCAGCTCAACCGAGGGCCGGCTAGCGTATCACAATGAGCAGTTCTTC
TRBV4-3	TRBD2	-	TRBJ2-3	CASSQDLTSGGPDTQYF	TGCGCCAGCAGCCAAGATTTAACTAGCGGGGGTCCAGATACGCAGTATTTT
TRBV7-9	-	-	TRBJ2-1	CASSAAAGLYNEQFF	TGTGCCAGCAGCGCTGCGGCGGGTCTTTACAATGAGCAGTTCTTC
TRBV2	TRBD2	-	TRBJ2-5	CASTLTSGQETQYF	TGTGCCAGCACCCTGACTAGCGGCCAAGAGACCCAGTACTTC
TRBV7-2	TRBD1	-	TRBJ1-2	CASSLQGAGGYGYTF	TGTGCCAGCAGCTTACAGGGGGCGGGAGGCTATGGCTACACCTTC
TRBV9	TRBD1	-	TRBJ2-1	CASSVAGTGFYNEQFF	TGTGCCAGCAGCGTTGCCGGGACAGGGTTCTACAATGAGCAGTTCTTC
TRBV28	TRBD1	once	TRBJ2-7	CASSLPPGGAPYEQYF	TGTGCCAGCAGTCTCCCTCCAGGGGGTGCCCCCTACGAGCAGTACTTC
TRBV2	TRBD1	-	TRBJ1-5	CASSDSRGPAPPQHF	TGTGCCAGCAGTGATTCCAGGGGGCCTGCGCCCCCCCAGCATTTT
TRBV30	TRBD2	-	TRBJ2-2	CAWSVTSTNTGELFF	TGTGCCTGGAGTGTGACTAGCACGAACACCGGGGAGCTGTTTTTT
TRBV4-3	-	-	TRBJ2-7	CASSQPVRINEQYF	TGCGCCAGCAGCCAACCTGTTCGCATAAATGAGCAGTACTTC
TRBV19	-	-	TRBJ2-5	CASSPTGGEETQYF	TGTGCCAGTAGTCCCACAGGCGGGGAAGAGACCCAGTACTTC
TRBV7-2	-	-	TRBJ1-4	CASSERRGLLGVNEKLFF	TGTGCCAGCAGCGAACGGCGGGGGCTCTTGGGTGTTAATGAAAAACTGTTTTTT
TRBV7-2	-	-	TRBJ2-3	CASSLDGSGADTQYF	TGTGCCAGCAGCTTAGATGGATCGGGGGCAGATACGCAGTATTTT
TRBV2	TRBD2	-	TRBJ2-3	CAGKRLAGDRRYF	TGTGCCGGTAAACGGCTAGCGGGGGACCGGAGGTATTTT
TRBV10-3	-	-	TRBJ1-1	CAISPTTVATEAFF	TGTGCCATCAGCCCAACGACCGTGGCCACTGAAGCTTTCTTT
TRBV28	TRBD1	-	TRBJ1-1	CASSFRDRVRHGAFF	TGTGCCAGCAGTTTCCGGGACAGGGTTCGTCATGGAGCTTTCTTT
TRBV7-3	TRBD2	-	TRBJ2-1	CASSLGLAGADEQFF	TGTGCCAGCAGCTTAGGACTAGCGGGGGCGGATGAGCAGTTCTTC
TRBV27	TRBD1	-	TRBJ1-6	CASSLRYRGLDNSPLHF	TGTGCCAGCAGCCTCCGTTACAGGGGTCTCGATAATTCACCCCTCCACTTT
TRBV13	TRBD2	-	TRBJ2-7	CASSLVGLAGGSSYEQYF	TGTGCCAGCAGCTTAGTGGGACTAGCGGGGGGGAGCTCCTACGAGCAGTACTTC
TRBV5-1	-	-	TRBJ2-5	CASSLLQETQYF	TGCGCCAGCAGCTTGCTCCAAGAGACCCAGTACTTC
TRBV13	-	-	TRBJ2-3	CASSLGGWRGTDTQYF	TGTGCCAGCAGCTTGGGGGGCTGGAGGGGCACAGATACGCAGTATTTT
TRBV6-5	-	-	TRBJ1-2	CATTPGIHYGYTF	TGTGCCACCACCCCCGGGATTCACTATGGCTACACCTTC
TRBV19	-	-	TRBJ2-1	CASSTTSYNEQFF	TGTGCCAGTTCGACTACCTCCTACAATGAGCAGTTCTTC
TRBV19	TRBD1	-	TRBJ1-5	CASKAAGTGVGNQPQHF	TGTGCCAGTAAGGCCGCCGGGACAGGGGTGGGCAATCAGCCCCAGCATTTT
TRBV5-1	-	-	TRBJ1-4	CASSWSTGSGEKLFF	TGCGCCAGCAGCTGGTCAACAGGGAGTGGAGAAAAACTGTTTTTT
TRBV30	-	-	TRBJ2-4	CAWKNPGERRNIQYF	TGTGCCTGGAAGAATCCAGGGGAGCGGAGAAACATTCAGTACTTC
TRBV30	-	-	TRBJ1-1	CAWSWGQGGTEAFF	TGTGCCTGGAGTTGGGGGCAGGGAGGAACTGAAGCTTTCTTT
TRBV9	-	once	TRBJ1-2	CASSVGGGERGGYTF	TGTGCCAGCAGCGTAGGGGGAGGGGAGAGAGGTGGCTACACCTTC
TRBV19	-	-	TRBJ1-2	CASSIAGQYGCTF	TGTGCCAGTAGTATTGCGGGGCAGTATGGCTGCACCTTC
TRBV6-9	-	-	TRBJ1-3	CASSYENTIYF	TGTGCCAGCAGTTACGAAAACACCATATATTTT
TRBV6-5	-	-	TRBJ1-4	CASSYSKGALGKLFF	TGTGCCAGCAGTTACTCCAAGGGAGCGTTGGGAAAACTGTTTTTT
TRBV28	-	once	TRBJ1-6	CASRPGRGIYNSPLHF	TGTGCCAGCAGACCCGGACGGGGAATCTATAATTCACCCCTCCACTTT
TRBV5-1	-	-	TRBJ1-2	CASSLAAGANYGYTF	TGCGCCAGCAGCTTGGCGGCAGGGGCTAACTATGGCTACACCTTC
TRBV5-1	-	few	TRBJ2-2	CASSVGRSGTGELFF	TGCGCCAGCAGCGTAGGACGGAGTGGGACCGGGGAGCTGTTTTTT
TRBV4-3	TRBD2	-	TRBJ2-1	CASSQAGGPKFF	TGCGCCAGCAGCCAGGCGGGGGGGCCCAAGTTCTTC
TRBV27	-	-	TRBJ1-2	CASRPDASYGYTF	TGTGCCAGCAGACCGGACGCATCCTATGGCTACACCTTC
TRBV7-9	-	-	TRBJ1-4	CASSLDGAVNEKLFF	TGTGCCAGCAGCTTAGACGGGGCGGTGAATGAAAAACTGTTTTTT
TRBV11-3	TRBD1	-	TRBJ1-2	CASSLTRTGNIYGYTF	TGTGCCAGCAGCTTAACCCGGACAGGGAACATCTATGGCTACACCTTC
TRBV6-5	-	-	TRBJ1-4	CASGRDFATNEKLFF	TGTGCCAGCGGCAGGGACTTTGCAACTAATGAAAAACTGTTTTTT
TRBV30	-	-	TRBJ2-7	CAWSVRGRVAYEQYF	TGTGCCTGGAGTGTACGTGGGCGGGTTGCCTACGAGCAGTACTTC